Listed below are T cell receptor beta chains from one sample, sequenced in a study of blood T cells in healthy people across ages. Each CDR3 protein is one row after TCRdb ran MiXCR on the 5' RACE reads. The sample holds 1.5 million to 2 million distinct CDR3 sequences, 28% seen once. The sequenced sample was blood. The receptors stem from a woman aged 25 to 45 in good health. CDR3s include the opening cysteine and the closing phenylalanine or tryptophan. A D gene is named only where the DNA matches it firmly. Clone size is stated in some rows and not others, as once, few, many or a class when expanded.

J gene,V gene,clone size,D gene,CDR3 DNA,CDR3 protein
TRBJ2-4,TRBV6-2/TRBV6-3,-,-,TGTGCCAGCAGTTACTCTCAGAGCCAAAACATTCAGTACTTC,CASSYSQSQNIQYF
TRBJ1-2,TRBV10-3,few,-,TGTGCCATCAGCGCCGCGGGGACTAACTATGGCTACACCTTC,CAISAAGTNYGYTF
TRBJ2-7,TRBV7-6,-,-,TGTGCCAGCAGCCCAGACGGCACGGAATACGTGCAGTACTTC,CASSPDGTEYVQYF
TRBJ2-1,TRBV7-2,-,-,TGTGCCAGCAGCCGAGGGTATAAGCAGTTCTTC,CASSRGYKQFF
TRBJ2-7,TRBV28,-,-,TGTGCCAGCAGCGATGACTGGGCTATAGGCTACGAGCAGTACTTC,CASSDDWAIGYEQYF
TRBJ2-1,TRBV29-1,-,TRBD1,TGCAGCGTTAGGTCAGGGGGCGGCGGCGGGATCTACAATGAGCAGTTCTTC,CSVRSGGGGGIYNEQFF
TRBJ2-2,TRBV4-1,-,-,TGCGCCAGCAGCCACCAAACCCGGGGCAGGGAGACCGGGGAGCTGTTTTTT,CASSHQTRGRETGELFF
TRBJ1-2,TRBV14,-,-,-,CASSQVLGVKTQYFGPKNNYGYTF
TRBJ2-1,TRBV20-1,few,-,TGCAGCACCAAAGGGCGGACTTACAATGAGCAGTTCTTC,CSTKGRTYNEQFF
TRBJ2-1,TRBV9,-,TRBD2,TGTGCCAGCAGCGAGCGGGACTGTAATGAGCAGTTCTTC,CASSERDCNEQFF
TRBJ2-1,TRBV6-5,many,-,TGTGCCAGCAGCCGGGGGCAGTATAGTGAGCAGTTCTTC,CASSRGQYSEQFF
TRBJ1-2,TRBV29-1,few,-,TGCAACGGTCGGGGGGCCTATGGCTACACCTTC,CNGRGAYGYTF
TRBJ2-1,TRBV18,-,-,TGTGCCAGCAGTCCGAACAGTAATGAGCAGTTCTTC,CASSPNSNEQFF
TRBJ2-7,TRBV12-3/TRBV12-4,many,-,TGTGCCAGCAGTCATGGACCTCCTTACGAGCAGTACTTC,CASSHGPPYEQYF
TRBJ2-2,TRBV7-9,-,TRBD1,TGTGCCAGCAGTTTACAGGGGCCTACCGGGGAGCTGTTTTTT,CASSLQGPTGELFF
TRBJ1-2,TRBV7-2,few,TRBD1,TGTGCCAGCAGCTTGGGGACAGGGTATGGATCCAACTATGGCTACACCTTC,CASSLGTGYGSNYGYTF
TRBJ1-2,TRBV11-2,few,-,TGTGCCAGCAGCTCAGGACCAGGGACCTCCTATGGCTACACCTTC,CASSSGPGTSYGYTF
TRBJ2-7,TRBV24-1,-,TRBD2,TGTGCCACCAGTGGTTCTAGCGGGGGGGCCTACGAGCAGTACTTC,CATSGSSGGAYEQYF
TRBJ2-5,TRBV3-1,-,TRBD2,TGTGCCAGCAGCACGCATAGCGGGACGGAGACCCAGTACTTC,CASSTHSGTETQYF
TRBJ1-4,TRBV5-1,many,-,TGCGCCAGCAGCTTGGAGTCCCCTAATGAAAAACTGTTTTTT,CASSLESPNEKLFF
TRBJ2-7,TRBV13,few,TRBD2,TGTGCCAGCAGCTTCCAGCGGGAGATCTCTGAGCAGTACTTC,CASSFQREISEQYF
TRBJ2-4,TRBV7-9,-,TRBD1,TGTGCCAGCAGCTTAGAATTACGACCCGGACAGGGGCACAAAAACATTCAGTACTTC,CASSLELRPGQGHKNIQYF
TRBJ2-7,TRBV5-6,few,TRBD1,TGTGCCAGCAGCTCCGTGGGACAGGGGGCCAACGAGCAGTACTTC,CASSSVGQGANEQYF
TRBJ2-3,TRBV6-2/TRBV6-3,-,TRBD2,TGTGCCAGCAGTTCCCGGCGGGAGGTGTCAGATACGCAGTATTTT,CASSSRREVSDTQYF
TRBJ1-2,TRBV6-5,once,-,TGTGCCAGCAGTTATCCTGACCCTGCTGGGGGCTACACCTTC,CASSYPDPAGGYTF
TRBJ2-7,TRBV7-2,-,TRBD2,TGTGCCAGCAGCCGTTTAGCGGGAAAGTGCGAGCAGTACTTC,CASSRLAGKCEQYF
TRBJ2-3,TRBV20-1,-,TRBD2,TGCAGTGCTTCCAGCGGGAGTAGGACAGATACGCAGTATTTT,CSASSGSRTDTQYF
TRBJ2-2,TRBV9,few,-,TGTGCCAGCACGCGGACGGACGGGGTCCCGACCGGGGAGCTGTTTTTT,CASTRTDGVPTGELFF
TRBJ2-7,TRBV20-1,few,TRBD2,TGCAGTGCTAGAGATGGCCTAGCGGGGTCTCGAGAGCAGTACTTC,CSARDGLAGSREQYF
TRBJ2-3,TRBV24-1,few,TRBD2,TGTGCCACCAGTGCTTCACTAGCGGGAGATACGCAGTATTTT,CATSASLAGDTQYF
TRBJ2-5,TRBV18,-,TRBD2,TGTGCCAGCTCACCACCGGCGGGAGTGAAGACCCAGTACTTC,CASSPPAGVKTQYF
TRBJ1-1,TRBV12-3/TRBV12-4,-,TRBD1,TGTGCCAGCAGTCACGGACAGGGCTCTGAAGCTTTCTTT,CASSHGQGSEAFF
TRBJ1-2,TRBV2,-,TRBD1,TGTGCCAGCACCTGGACAGGGGGTGATGGCTACACCTTC,CASTWTGGDGYTF
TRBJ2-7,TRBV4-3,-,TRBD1,TGCGCCAGCAGCCAAGATCGACAGGGAATCGAGCAGTACTTC,CASSQDRQGIEQYF
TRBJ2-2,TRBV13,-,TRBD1,TGTGCCAGCAGCCCCTCTCCGGGACAGGGGTACACCGGGGAGCTGTTTTTT,CASSPSPGQGYTGELFF
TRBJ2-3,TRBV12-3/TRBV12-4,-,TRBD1,TGTGCCAGCAGTCAGGGGGATGCGCAGTATTTT,CASSQGDAQYF
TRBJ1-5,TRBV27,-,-,TGTGCCAGCAGTCCGACGGTACGTTATCAGCCCCAGCATTTT,CASSPTVRYQPQHF
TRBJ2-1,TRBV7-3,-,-,TGTGCCAGCAGCGCGACACTGGACAATGAGCAGTTCTTC,CASSATLDNEQFF
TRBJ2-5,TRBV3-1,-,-,TGTGCCAGCAACCAAGATTCGTATATCCAACAAGAGACCCAGTACTTC,CASNQDSYIQQETQYF
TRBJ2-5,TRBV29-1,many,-,TGCAGCGTTGCCAGCCGCTCGTTTCAAGAGACCCAGTACTTC,CSVASRSFQETQYF
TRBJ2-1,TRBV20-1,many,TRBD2,TGCAGTGCCCGAGAGCTAGCGGGGATGAATGAGCAGTTCTTC,CSARELAGMNEQFF
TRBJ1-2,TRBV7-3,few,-,TGTGCCAGCAGCCGAACCGAGGGGACACCTGCTAGCTACACCTTC,CASSRTEGTPASYTF
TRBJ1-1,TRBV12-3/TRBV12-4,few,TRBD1,TGTGCCAGCAGTCTTGGCCGGGGCAGGGGGATGAGCACTGAAGCTTTCTTT,CASSLGRGRGMSTEAFF
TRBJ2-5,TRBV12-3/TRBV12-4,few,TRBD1,TGTGCCAGCAGCATCGTCGAGGGGGCGCGGGAGACCCAGTACTTC,CASSIVEGARETQYF
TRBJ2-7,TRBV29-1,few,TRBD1,TGCAGCGGCCGGGACAGGGACCACGAGCAGTACTTC,CSGRDRDHEQYF
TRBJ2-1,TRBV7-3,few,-,TGTGCCAGCAGCTTTGGACACAACAATGAGCAGTTCTTC,CASSFGHNNEQFF
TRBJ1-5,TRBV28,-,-,TGTGCCAGCAACGGGAACCCAGGCCGGGGGAAACAGCCCCAGCATTTT,CASNGNPGRGKQPQHF
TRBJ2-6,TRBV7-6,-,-,TGTGCCAGCAGCGTCACCGAGGGGGCCAACGTCCTGACTTTC,CASSVTEGANVLTF
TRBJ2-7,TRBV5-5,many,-,TGTGCCAGCAGCCTGATCGACAGGCCCAACGCCTACGAGCAGTACTTC,CASSLIDRPNAYEQYF
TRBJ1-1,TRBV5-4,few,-,TGTGCCAGCAGCCCCCGGGGGGGGGCACCGAACACTGAAGCTTTCTTT,CASSPRGGAPNTEAFF
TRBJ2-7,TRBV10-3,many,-,TGTGCCATCGGGAAAGATTACGATACCTACGAGCAGTACTTC,CAIGKDYDTYEQYF
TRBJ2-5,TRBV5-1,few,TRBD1,TGCGCCAGCAGCCCCTCCGGACAGGTCCAAGAGACCCAGTACTTC,CASSPSGQVQETQYF
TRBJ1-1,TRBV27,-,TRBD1,TGTGCGAGCAGAGGACAGGGGCAGAACACTGAAGCTTTCTTT,CASRGQGQNTEAFF